This T cell receptor beta chain was found in a study of regulatory and conventional T cells in RAG deficiency. The CDR3 totals 14 residues. V was trimmed by 6 bases and J by 4 bases, leaving 15 bases between them. The germline CDR1 and CDR2 sequences are SGHTA and FQGNSA. Profiling relied on immunoSEQ multiplex PCR, and the TCRdb table lists in-frame clones only, not all of them. This table holds roughly 20,000 clones, around 90% found once. The sorted regulatory T cells were CD4+, CD25-high and CD127-low, with genomic DNA sequenced. These data were also reused for a study on regulatory T cells. That report adds: The primer mix had 52 TRBV and 13 TRBJ primers.

This chain connects TRBV7-2 to TRBJ1-1; no reliable D call. The TCR originated in a human donor in good health. The specimen was Tregs sorted from blood. The CDR3 region has the DNA TGTGCCAGCAGAGCCTCGTATTTCTCCACTGAAGCTTTCTTT. It yields the protein CASRASYFSTEAFF.